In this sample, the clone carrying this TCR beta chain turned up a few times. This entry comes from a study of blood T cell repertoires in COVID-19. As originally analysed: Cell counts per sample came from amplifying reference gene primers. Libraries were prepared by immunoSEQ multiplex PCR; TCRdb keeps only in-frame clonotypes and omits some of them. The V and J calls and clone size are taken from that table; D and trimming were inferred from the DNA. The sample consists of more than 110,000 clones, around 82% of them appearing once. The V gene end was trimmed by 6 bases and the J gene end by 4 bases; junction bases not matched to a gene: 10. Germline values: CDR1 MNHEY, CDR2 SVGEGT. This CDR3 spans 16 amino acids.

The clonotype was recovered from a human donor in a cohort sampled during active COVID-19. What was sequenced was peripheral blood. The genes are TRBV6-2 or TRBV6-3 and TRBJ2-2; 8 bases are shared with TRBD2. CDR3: CASSPGLAGLTGELFF. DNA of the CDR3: TGTGCCAGCAGCCCCGGTCTAGCGGGTCTCACCGGGGAGCTGTTTTTT.